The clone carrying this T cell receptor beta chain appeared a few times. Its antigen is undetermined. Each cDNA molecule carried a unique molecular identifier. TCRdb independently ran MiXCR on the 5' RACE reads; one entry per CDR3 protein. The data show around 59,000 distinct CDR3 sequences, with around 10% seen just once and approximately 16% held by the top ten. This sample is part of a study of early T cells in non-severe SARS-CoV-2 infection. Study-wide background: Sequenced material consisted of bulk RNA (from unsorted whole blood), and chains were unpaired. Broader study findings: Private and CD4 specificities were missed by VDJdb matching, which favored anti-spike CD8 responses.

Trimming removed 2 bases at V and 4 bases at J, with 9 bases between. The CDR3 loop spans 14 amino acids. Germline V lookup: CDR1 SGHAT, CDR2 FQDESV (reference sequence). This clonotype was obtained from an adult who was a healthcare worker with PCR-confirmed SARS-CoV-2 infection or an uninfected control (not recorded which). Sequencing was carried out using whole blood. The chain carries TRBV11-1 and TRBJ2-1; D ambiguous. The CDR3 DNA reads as TGTGCCAGCAGCTTAAAACCCCTATACAATGAGCAGTTCTTC. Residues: CASSLKPLYNEQFF.